The 14 T cell receptor beta chains presented below share a single source sample, sequenced in a study of cytomegalovirus exposure and HLA in healthy donors. The PCR used 60 Vbeta and 13 Jbeta primers. Profiling relied on immunoSEQ multiplex PCR, and the TCRdb table lists in-frame clones only, not all of them. Of some 100,000 clones listed, approximately 72% were seen once; the top ten hold roughly 13%. Sample: PBMCs. The receptor set was obtained from a male donor in good health and CMV-seropositive.

The chain recombines TRBV7-2 with TRBJ2-1; TRBD1 might be the D (7 bases). The CDR3 is made up of 17 amino acids. The germline CDR1 and CDR2 sequences are SGHTA and FQGNSA. The germline V and J ends were trimmed by 0 bases and 1 base, with 13 bases remaining between them. The CDR3 loop is CASSLAPAGGSYNEQFF. CDR3 DNA: TGTGCCAGCAGCTTAGCGCCGGCAGGGGGGTCCTACAATGAGCAGTTCTTC.

The V gene is TRBV27, the J gene TRBJ1-2; D is uncertain. Trimming left V 2 bases short and J 6 bases short, with 13 bases between. Germline-derived CDR1 and CDR2 are MNHEY and SMNVEV (reference sequence). There are 14 residues in the CDR3. CDR3 residues: CASSLGLGRDGYTF. The CDR3 coding sequence is TGTGCCAGCAGTTTAGGTTTAGGGAGGGATGGCTACACCTTC.

The chain is built from TRBV14 and TRBJ1-2; weak D call: TRBD1 (5 bases). Germline CDR1 and CDR2: SGHDN and FVKESK. CDR3 size: 14 residues. Trimming removed 1 base at V and 7 bases at J, with 13 bases between. The CDR3 sequence is CASSQGQGKGGYTF. CDR3 in DNA: TGTGCCAGCAGCCAAGGGCAGGGAAAAGGTGGCTACACCTTC.

The chain recombines TRBV4-3 with TRBJ2-1; 8 nucleotides line up with TRBD2. Germline CDR1 reads LGHNA; CDR2 reads YSLEER. Trimming cost V 4 bases and J 6 bases; bases outside gene matches: 8. The CDR3 spans 15 residues. The DNA of the CDR3 is TGCGCCAGCAGCCTCTCACTCGGGGGGGCCAATGAGCAGTTCTTC. Translation: CASSLSLGGANEQFF.

The chain employs TRBV5-8 and TRBJ1-2; possible D gene TRBD1, 5 bases. Deletions cut 0 bases from V and 5 bases from J, with 17 bases between. The CDR3 contains 16 residues. CDR1 is SGHTS and CDR2 is YDEGEE in the germline V gene. The CDR3, as DNA: TGTGCCAGCAGCTTGGCCCGGGACTCAACACTATATGGCTACACCTTC. As protein: CASSLARDSTLYGYTF.

The CDR3 region is CAITEAGVETQYF. The CDR3 coding sequence is TGTGCCATCACCGAAGCGGGGGTAGAGACCCAGTACTTC. The chain has TRBV10-3 and TRBJ2-5; TRBD2 matches 8 bases. The V and J ends lost 7 bases and 4 bases, in that order; junction bases with no gene match: 5. CDR3 length: 13 amino acids. Germline V gene lookup returns CDR1 ENHRY and CDR2 SYGVKD.

The chain is built from TRBV5-4 and TRBJ2-6; 9 nucleotides line up with TRBD2. Germline values: CDR1 SGHNT, CDR2 YYREEE (reference sequence). The CDR3 extends over 18 amino acids. The trim removed 4 bases at V and 0 bases at J, leaving 8 bases unmatched. The CDR3 is CASSKGLAESSGANVLTF. The CDR3 region has the DNA TGTGCCAGCAGCAAGGGACTAGCAGAGAGCTCTGGGGCCAACGTCCTGACTTTC.

This chain links TRBV7-2 with TRBJ1-5; 10 bases are a match to TRBD1. Trimming at V came to 5 bases and at J to 4 bases, leaving 5 bases not matched to a gene. The length of the CDR3 is 15 residues. Germline-derived CDR1 and CDR2 are SGHTA and FQGNSA. The CDR3 sequence: CASSRGQGENQPQHF. Here the CDR3 DNA reads TGTGCCAGCAGCCGAGGACAGGGGGAAAATCAGCCCCAGCATTTT. Variable domain in full (rest from reference TRBV7-2 and TRBJ1-5): GAGVSQSPSNKVTEKGKDVELRCDPISGHTALYWYRQSLGQGLEFLIYFQGNSAPDKSGLPSDRFSAERTGGSVSTLTIQRTQQEDSAVYLCASSRGQGENQPQHFGDGTRLSIL.

The gene calls are TRBV5-6 and TRBJ1-1; D is unclear. Trimming took off 2 bases at V and 0 bases at J, with 11 bases between the two ends. The CDR3 is 15 amino acids. The germline gives CDR1 SGHDT, CDR2 YYEEEE. CDR3 in amino acids: CASSFTGRVNTEAFF. CDR3 coding DNA: TGTGCCAGCAGCTTCACTGGGAGGGTGAACACTGAAGCTTTCTTT.

The gene calls are TRBV11-2 and TRBJ2-3; possible D gene TRBD1, 5 bases. From germline, CDR1 is SGHAT and CDR2 FQNNGV. V dropped 0 bases and J dropped 0 bases, with 13 bases sitting between them. CDR3 size: 17 residues. DNA of the CDR3: TGTGCCAGCAGCTTAGATCCCTTGACAGACAGCACAGATACGCAGTATTTT. Translated: CASSLDPLTDSTDTQYF. Drawing the rest from reference TRBV11-2 and TRBJ2-3, the complete variable domain is EAGVAQSPRYKIIEKRQSVAFWCNPISGHATLYWYQQILGQGPKLLIQFQNNGVVDDSQLPKDRFSAERLKGVDSTLKIQPAKLEDSAVYLCASSLDPLTDSTDTQYFGPGTRLTVL.

DNA for the CDR3: TGCGCCAGCGGACCAGGAGGGGGCCGCGAGCAGTACTTC. Translating it yields CASGPGGGREQYF. V usage is TRBV4-3 and J usage is TRBJ2-7; perhaps TRBD1 as D (7 bases). The CDR3 totals 13 residues. CDR1 and CDR2 from the germline V gene are LGHNA and YSLEER. Trimming cost V 8 bases and J 6 bases, with 17 bases left between them.

This chain uses TRBV9 with TRBJ2-3, with D tentatively TRBD2 (7 bases). The CDR3 sequence is 17 residues long. V was shortened by 4 bases and J by 4 bases, with 22 bases between the two germline ends. CDR1 and CDR2 (germline): SGDLS, YYNGEE. The chain's CDR3 is CASSRVLGGQGSDTQYF. Written as DNA, the CDR3 is TGTGCCAGCAGCAGAGTCCTCGGGGGGCAGGGCTCAGATACGCAGTATTTT.

Points on this clone: Other DNA sequences in the sample encode the same CDR3. The V call is TRBV6-5, the J call TRBJ2-7, with 9 bases identical to TRBD1. CDR1 and CDR2 from the germline V gene are MNHEY and SVGAGI. The CDR3 loop spans 14 amino acids. The J segment lost 4 bases and the V segment lost 5 bases, leaving 6 bases of the junction unmatched. This chain's CDR3 is CASSLRQGGYEQYF. DNA for the CDR3: TGTGCCAGCAGTCTGCGACAGGGGGGGTACGAGCAGTACTTC.

V is TRBV11-2 and J is TRBJ1-6, with D perhaps matching TRBD1 (5 bases). The CDR3 is made up of 16 amino acids. CDR1 is SGHAT, CDR2 FQNNGV, per germline. V lost 2 bases and J 5 bases, leaving 13 bases between the germline ends. CDR3 DNA sequence: TGTGCCAGCAGCTTATGGGGGGTAGGGGATAATTCACCCCTCCACTTT. Residues: CASSLWGVGDNSPLHF.